The source of this T cell receptor (beta chain) is a study of T cell changes during pregnancy in multiple sclerosis. The CDR3 is 13 amino acids. Per the germline V gene, CDR1 is MNHEY and CDR2 is SMNVEV (reference sequence). Trimming at V came to 8 bases and at J to 6 bases, leaving 6 bases not matched to a gene. Data came from immunoSEQ multiplex PCR; TCRdb stores just in-frame clones and leaves some out. The sample consists of more than 65,000 clones, approximately 92% of them appearing once. Sequencing was performed on CD4+ T cells from peripheral blood mononuclear cells, taken before pregnancy. The receptor comes from a female donor with multiple sclerosis, enrolled in a pregnancy study. The chain recombines TRBV27 with TRBJ2-2; 7 nucleotides agree with TRBD2. The CDR3 loop reads CASALGLAGELFF. For the CDR3, the DNA is TGTGCCAGCGCCTTAGGACTAGCCGGGGAGCTGTTTTTT.